This T cell receptor beta chain was recorded in a study of technical replicates of blood from a few donors (dated by TCRdb to 2016 to 2017). Note on this clone: The target of this receptor is not known. It has no much larger one-base neighbor in the sample; base qualities were not kept.

The CDR3, cysteine through phenylalanine, is 13 amino acids long. Just the 39-base CDR3 DNA is kept, in frame starting at base 1. According to the germline V gene, CDR1 reads MNHEY and CDR2 reads SVGAGI. V is clipped by 2 bases and J by 5 bases, and the sequence between their germline boundaries is 9 bases long. The library was produced with the immunoSEQ multiplex PCR assay. In its TCRdb copy, this immuneACCESS table keeps in-frame sequences only and misses some clones. Where compared with another copy, unresolved V genes explain less than half of these, and the others have no known cause. This sample comprises about 79,000 clones, approximately 94% of them detected only once. The ten largest clonotypes hold about 0.26% of the sample.

The receptor chain draws on TRBV6-5 and TRBJ1-1; a confident D gene designation cannot be given. Sequences were obtained from T cells isolated from PBMCs. The source of this sequence is a human donor in good health. The CDR3 protein: CASSYTGNTEAFF. The DNA reads TGTGCCAGCAGTTACACCGGGAATACTGAAGCTTTCTTT.